The rows below give T cell receptor beta chains drawn from one sample of a study of post-analysis software for immune sequencing data. TCRdb re-called the PCR reads through MiXCR, storing one row per CDR3 protein. The data show fewer than 850,000 distinct CDR3 sequences, around 27% seen once. Sequencing input: blood. Source of these receptors: a girl between 5 and 17 years old with multiple sclerosis. CDR3s include the opening cysteine and the closing phenylalanine or tryptophan. A D gene is named only where the DNA matches it firmly. Some rows have no size entry. The others give once, few or many, or a class for an expanded clone.

cdr3_nt: TGTGCCGGCAGCCCCTGGGACAGGGGCGTCGATGAGCAGTTCTTC
cdr3_aa: CAGSPWDRGVDEQFF
v_call: TRBV11-2
j_call: TRBJ2-1
d_call: TRBD1
clone_size: .

cdr3_nt: TGTGCCAGCAGTGTCGACAGGGGATACTCCTACAATGAGCAGTTCTTC
cdr3_aa: CASSVDRGYSYNEQFF
v_call: TRBV6-1
j_call: TRBJ2-1
d_call: TRBD1
clone_size: .

cdr3_nt: TGTGCCAGCAGTTTATCCGGGAGGGGGAGGACACCCCTCCACTTT
cdr3_aa: CASSLSGRGRTPLHF
v_call: TRBV27
j_call: TRBJ1-6
d_call: .
clone_size: .

cdr3_nt: TGTGCCAGCAGTTTAATCAGCCCCTCTGGGGCCAACGTCCTGACTTTC
cdr3_aa: CASSLISPSGANVLTF
v_call: TRBV12-3/TRBV12-4
j_call: TRBJ2-6
d_call: .
clone_size: .

cdr3_nt: TGCAGTGCTAGCGAAAAGCGCGATGAGCAGTTCTTC
cdr3_aa: CSASEKRDEQFF
v_call: TRBV20-1
j_call: TRBJ2-1
d_call: .
clone_size: .

cdr3_nt: TGTGCCAGCAGCCAAACTAGCGGGTTCATCCGCGATGAGCAGTTCTTC
cdr3_aa: CASSQTSGFIRDEQFF
v_call: TRBV6-2/TRBV6-3
j_call: TRBJ2-1
d_call: TRBD2
clone_size: .

cdr3_nt: TGCAGTGCTACCCGCAGTACAGGGACGGGGTGGCAGTTCTTC
cdr3_aa: CSATRSTGTGWQFF
v_call: TRBV20-1
j_call: TRBJ2-1
d_call: .
clone_size: .

cdr3_nt: TGCGCCAGCAGCTTGGGAGGCAGGGGTTCCACAGATACGCAGTATTTT
cdr3_aa: CASSLGGRGSTDTQYF
v_call: TRBV5-1
j_call: TRBJ2-3
d_call: .
clone_size: .

cdr3_nt: TGTGCCAGCAGCGCCCCCCGGTTCCGGCCCAACACAGATACGCAGTATTTT
cdr3_aa: CASSAPRFRPNTDTQYF
v_call: TRBV9
j_call: TRBJ2-3
d_call: .
clone_size: .

cdr3_nt: TGTGCCAGCAGCTTGCGGCCAGGGGCGACCTACGAGCAGTACTTC
cdr3_aa: CASSLRPGATYEQYF
v_call: TRBV5-5
j_call: TRBJ2-7
d_call: .
clone_size: many

cdr3_nt: TGTGCCTGCAGTCCCGGGACAGGGGCGTACGAGCAGTACTTC
cdr3_aa: CACSPGTGAYEQYF
v_call: TRBV5-6
j_call: TRBJ2-7
d_call: TRBD1
clone_size: .

cdr3_nt: TGTGCCACCAGTGACGTCCACAGGGGAATCGGGGAGCTGTTTTTT
cdr3_aa: CATSDVHRGIGELFF
v_call: TRBV24-1
j_call: TRBJ2-2
d_call: TRBD1
clone_size: .

cdr3_nt: TGCAGTGCTCGCCGACTAGCGGGAGGGGAGACCCAGTACTTC
cdr3_aa: CSARRLAGGETQYF
v_call: TRBV20-1
j_call: TRBJ2-5
d_call: TRBD2
clone_size: many

cdr3_nt: TGTGCCAGCAGCTTAGATTACAGAGCCTACGAGCAGTACTTC
cdr3_aa: CASSLDYRAYEQYF
v_call: TRBV7-2
j_call: TRBJ2-7
d_call: .
clone_size: .

cdr3_nt: TGCGCCAGCAGCGGCGGGGCGTCATCGGGGTTCTACAATGAGCAGTACTTC
cdr3_aa: CASSGGASSGFYNEQYF
v_call: TRBV5-1
j_call: TRBJ2-7
d_call: .
clone_size: .

cdr3_nt: TGCAGTGCTAGGTCTACTAAGGGGGATGAGCAGTTCTTC
cdr3_aa: CSARSTKGDEQFF
v_call: TRBV20-1
j_call: TRBJ2-1
d_call: .
clone_size: .

cdr3_nt: TGCGCCAGCAGCTTGGAGAGGGGGGAATCAGACGAGCAGTACTTC
cdr3_aa: CASSLERGESDEQYF
v_call: TRBV5-1
j_call: TRBJ2-7
d_call: .
clone_size: few

cdr3_nt: TGTGCCATCAGTGGGTTGGGACAGGGTCGGCTCACTGAAGCTTTCTTT
cdr3_aa: CAISGLGQGRLTEAFF
v_call: TRBV10-3
j_call: TRBJ1-1
d_call: TRBD1
clone_size: few

cdr3_nt: TGTGCCAGCAGCTTCCTAGGACAGGGAGTTTACTCTGGGGCCAACGTCCTGACTTTC
cdr3_aa: CASSFLGQGVYSGANVLTF
v_call: TRBV11-2
j_call: TRBJ2-6
d_call: TRBD1
clone_size: once

cdr3_nt: TGTGCCAGCAGCGGGTGGGAGGGTTCACCCCTCCACTTT
cdr3_aa: CASSGWEGSPLHF
v_call: TRBV12-3/TRBV12-4
j_call: TRBJ1-6
d_call: .
clone_size: .

cdr3_nt: TGCAGTGCCCCGCTATTTCCGGGACTAGTCTACGAGCAGTACTTC
cdr3_aa: CSAPLFPGLVYEQYF
v_call: TRBV20-1
j_call: TRBJ2-7
d_call: TRBD2
clone_size: .

cdr3_nt: TGCGCCAGCAGCTTAACCCGGGTCGCCCCAGAGACCCAGTACTTC
cdr3_aa: CASSLTRVAPETQYF
v_call: TRBV5-1
j_call: TRBJ2-5
d_call: .
clone_size: few

cdr3_nt: TGCAGTGCTAGGGGCGGGCTGACACAGTATAGCAATCAGCCCCAGCATTTT
cdr3_aa: CSARGGLTQYSNQPQHF
v_call: TRBV20-1
j_call: TRBJ1-5
d_call: .
clone_size: few

cdr3_nt: TGTGCCAGCAGGGACCGCGCCTCAAGGAGGAACACTGAAGCTTTCTTT
cdr3_aa: CASRDRASRRNTEAFF
v_call: TRBV6-6
j_call: TRBJ1-1
d_call: .
clone_size: .

cdr3_nt: TGTGCCAGCAGCCCCCTCGCGAGCGTAGGCTACGAGCAGTACTTC
cdr3_aa: CASSPLASVGYEQYF
v_call: TRBV6-2/TRBV6-3
j_call: TRBJ2-7
d_call: .
clone_size: .

cdr3_nt: TGCAGTGCTAGGCTCCTACGGACTGGCGGGATCTACAATGAGCAGTTCTTC
cdr3_aa: CSARLLRTGGIYNEQFF
v_call: TRBV20-1
j_call: TRBJ2-1
d_call: .
clone_size: .

cdr3_nt: TGCAGCGTTGAGAAACAGCAGGCGGGGACCCAGTACTTC
cdr3_aa: CSVEKQQAGTQYF
v_call: TRBV29-1
j_call: TRBJ2-5
d_call: .
clone_size: few

cdr3_nt: TGTGCCAGCAGTCACGGGACTAGGTCTGATACGCAGTATTTT
cdr3_aa: CASSHGTRSDTQYF
v_call: TRBV28
j_call: TRBJ2-3
d_call: TRBD2
clone_size: .

cdr3_nt: TGCACCAGCAGCTTACCACATGACAGGGGGCTTGGAGATGGCTACACCTTC
cdr3_aa: CTSSLPHDRGLGDGYTF
v_call: TRBV5-1
j_call: TRBJ1-2
d_call: TRBD1
clone_size: .

cdr3_nt: TGTGCCAGCAGCGCCCCGGTGGCAGGGGGCACCGGGGAGCTGTTTTTT
cdr3_aa: CASSAPVAGGTGELFF
v_call: TRBV9
j_call: TRBJ2-2
d_call: TRBD1
clone_size: .

cdr3_nt: TGTGCCAGCAGCTCCACTTGGGCTCCCCACGAGCAGTACTTC
cdr3_aa: CASSSTWAPHEQYF
v_call: TRBV7-8
j_call: TRBJ2-7
d_call: .
clone_size: .

cdr3_nt: TGTGCCAGCAGACCTCCGGGACGACGGACTGGCACAGATACGCAGTATTTT
cdr3_aa: CASRPPGRRTGTDTQYF
v_call: TRBV6-1
j_call: TRBJ2-3
d_call: .
clone_size: many

cdr3_nt: TGTGCCAGCAGTACCACCCGCGAGAGCTTAGGCACAGATACGCAGTATTTT
cdr3_aa: CASSTTRESLGTDTQYF
v_call: TRBV28
j_call: TRBJ2-3
d_call: .
clone_size: few

cdr3_nt: TGCAGTGCTACCCGGACTAGCGGGGGAGTAATTCGGGATGAGCAGTTCTTC
cdr3_aa: CSATRTSGGVIRDEQFF
v_call: TRBV20-1
j_call: TRBJ2-1
d_call: TRBD2
clone_size: few

cdr3_nt: TGTGCCAGCAGCTTAGGGCTCCAAGCGGAGACCCAGTACTTC
cdr3_aa: CASSLGLQAETQYF
v_call: TRBV7-2
j_call: TRBJ2-5
d_call: .
clone_size: many

cdr3_nt: TGTGCCAGCAGTTGGGCTACCACCAACAATGAGCAGTTCTTC
cdr3_aa: CASSWATTNNEQFF
v_call: TRBV6-5
j_call: TRBJ2-1
d_call: .
clone_size: many

cdr3_nt: TGTGCCAGCAGCCGATCTCCCGGCCTCCCGATTAAAGAGACCCAGTACTTC
cdr3_aa: CASSRSPGLPIKETQYF
v_call: TRBV4-2
j_call: TRBJ2-5
d_call: .
clone_size: .

cdr3_nt: TGCGCCAGCAGCAGGGCAGGGGGGCCCCAAGAGACCCAGTACTTC
cdr3_aa: CASSRAGGPQETQYF
v_call: TRBV4-3
j_call: TRBJ2-5
d_call: .
clone_size: many

cdr3_nt: TGTGCCATCAGTACCTCGAACCAAGAGACCCAGTACTTC
cdr3_aa: CAISTSNQETQYF
v_call: TRBV10-3
j_call: TRBJ2-5
d_call: .
clone_size: many

cdr3_nt: TGTGCCACCAGCAGGGATTTGAGCAATCAGCCCCAGCATTTT
cdr3_aa: CATSRDLSNQPQHF
v_call: TRBV15
j_call: TRBJ1-5
d_call: .
clone_size: .

cdr3_nt: TGTGCCAGCAGTTTAATCTCCAGCGGGGCCTACAATGAGCAGTTCTTC
cdr3_aa: CASSLISSGAYNEQFF
v_call: TRBV28
j_call: TRBJ2-1
d_call: TRBD2
clone_size: .

cdr3_nt: TGTGCCAGCAGCCTGACTAGCGGGAACGAGCAGTACTTC
cdr3_aa: CASSLTSGNEQYF
v_call: TRBV7-2
j_call: TRBJ2-7
d_call: TRBD2
clone_size: few

cdr3_nt: TGCAGTGCCTGGGCGGGTGGACAGGGCAATCAGCCCCAGCATTTT
cdr3_aa: CSAWAGGQGNQPQHF
v_call: TRBV20-1
j_call: TRBJ1-5
d_call: TRBD1
clone_size: few

cdr3_nt: TGTGCCAGCAGGCTAGCGGACTACAATGAGCAGTTCTTC
cdr3_aa: CASRLADYNEQFF
v_call: TRBV7-9
j_call: TRBJ2-1
d_call: TRBD2
clone_size: .

cdr3_nt: TGCGCCAGCAGGAAACTAGCGGGGGGCACAGATACGCAGTATTTT
cdr3_aa: CASRKLAGGTDTQYF
v_call: TRBV4-3
j_call: TRBJ2-3
d_call: TRBD2
clone_size: .

cdr3_nt: TGTGCCTCAGTCCCAGATCTCCTCAATGAGCAGTTCTTC
cdr3_aa: CASVPDLLNEQFF
v_call: TRBV10-3
j_call: TRBJ2-1
d_call: .
clone_size: few

cdr3_nt: TGTGCCAGCAGTTACAGGAGACTGAACACTGAAGCTTTCTTT
cdr3_aa: CASSYRRLNTEAFF
v_call: TRBV6-5
j_call: TRBJ1-1
d_call: .
clone_size: .

cdr3_nt: TGTGCCATCAGGTTACCACAGGGCGCGGCAAACTATGGCTACACCTTC
cdr3_aa: CAIRLPQGAANYGYTF
v_call: TRBV10-3
j_call: TRBJ1-2
d_call: .
clone_size: few

cdr3_nt: TGTGCCAGCAGCCAAGATATTCGACACCTGAACACTGAAGCTTTCTTT
cdr3_aa: CASSQDIRHLNTEAFF
v_call: TRBV3-1
j_call: TRBJ1-1
d_call: .
clone_size: few

cdr3_nt: TGCAGTGCTCCGGGACGGCTGTACTTC
cdr3_aa: CSAPGRLYF
v_call: TRBV20-1
j_call: TRBJ2-5
d_call: .
clone_size: .

cdr3_nt: TGTGCCAGCAGTGAATCCCCCTCGAGCGGCCGAAGGGGACAGTACTTC
cdr3_aa: CASSESPSSGRRGQYF
v_call: TRBV25-1
j_call: TRBJ2-7
d_call: .
clone_size: .